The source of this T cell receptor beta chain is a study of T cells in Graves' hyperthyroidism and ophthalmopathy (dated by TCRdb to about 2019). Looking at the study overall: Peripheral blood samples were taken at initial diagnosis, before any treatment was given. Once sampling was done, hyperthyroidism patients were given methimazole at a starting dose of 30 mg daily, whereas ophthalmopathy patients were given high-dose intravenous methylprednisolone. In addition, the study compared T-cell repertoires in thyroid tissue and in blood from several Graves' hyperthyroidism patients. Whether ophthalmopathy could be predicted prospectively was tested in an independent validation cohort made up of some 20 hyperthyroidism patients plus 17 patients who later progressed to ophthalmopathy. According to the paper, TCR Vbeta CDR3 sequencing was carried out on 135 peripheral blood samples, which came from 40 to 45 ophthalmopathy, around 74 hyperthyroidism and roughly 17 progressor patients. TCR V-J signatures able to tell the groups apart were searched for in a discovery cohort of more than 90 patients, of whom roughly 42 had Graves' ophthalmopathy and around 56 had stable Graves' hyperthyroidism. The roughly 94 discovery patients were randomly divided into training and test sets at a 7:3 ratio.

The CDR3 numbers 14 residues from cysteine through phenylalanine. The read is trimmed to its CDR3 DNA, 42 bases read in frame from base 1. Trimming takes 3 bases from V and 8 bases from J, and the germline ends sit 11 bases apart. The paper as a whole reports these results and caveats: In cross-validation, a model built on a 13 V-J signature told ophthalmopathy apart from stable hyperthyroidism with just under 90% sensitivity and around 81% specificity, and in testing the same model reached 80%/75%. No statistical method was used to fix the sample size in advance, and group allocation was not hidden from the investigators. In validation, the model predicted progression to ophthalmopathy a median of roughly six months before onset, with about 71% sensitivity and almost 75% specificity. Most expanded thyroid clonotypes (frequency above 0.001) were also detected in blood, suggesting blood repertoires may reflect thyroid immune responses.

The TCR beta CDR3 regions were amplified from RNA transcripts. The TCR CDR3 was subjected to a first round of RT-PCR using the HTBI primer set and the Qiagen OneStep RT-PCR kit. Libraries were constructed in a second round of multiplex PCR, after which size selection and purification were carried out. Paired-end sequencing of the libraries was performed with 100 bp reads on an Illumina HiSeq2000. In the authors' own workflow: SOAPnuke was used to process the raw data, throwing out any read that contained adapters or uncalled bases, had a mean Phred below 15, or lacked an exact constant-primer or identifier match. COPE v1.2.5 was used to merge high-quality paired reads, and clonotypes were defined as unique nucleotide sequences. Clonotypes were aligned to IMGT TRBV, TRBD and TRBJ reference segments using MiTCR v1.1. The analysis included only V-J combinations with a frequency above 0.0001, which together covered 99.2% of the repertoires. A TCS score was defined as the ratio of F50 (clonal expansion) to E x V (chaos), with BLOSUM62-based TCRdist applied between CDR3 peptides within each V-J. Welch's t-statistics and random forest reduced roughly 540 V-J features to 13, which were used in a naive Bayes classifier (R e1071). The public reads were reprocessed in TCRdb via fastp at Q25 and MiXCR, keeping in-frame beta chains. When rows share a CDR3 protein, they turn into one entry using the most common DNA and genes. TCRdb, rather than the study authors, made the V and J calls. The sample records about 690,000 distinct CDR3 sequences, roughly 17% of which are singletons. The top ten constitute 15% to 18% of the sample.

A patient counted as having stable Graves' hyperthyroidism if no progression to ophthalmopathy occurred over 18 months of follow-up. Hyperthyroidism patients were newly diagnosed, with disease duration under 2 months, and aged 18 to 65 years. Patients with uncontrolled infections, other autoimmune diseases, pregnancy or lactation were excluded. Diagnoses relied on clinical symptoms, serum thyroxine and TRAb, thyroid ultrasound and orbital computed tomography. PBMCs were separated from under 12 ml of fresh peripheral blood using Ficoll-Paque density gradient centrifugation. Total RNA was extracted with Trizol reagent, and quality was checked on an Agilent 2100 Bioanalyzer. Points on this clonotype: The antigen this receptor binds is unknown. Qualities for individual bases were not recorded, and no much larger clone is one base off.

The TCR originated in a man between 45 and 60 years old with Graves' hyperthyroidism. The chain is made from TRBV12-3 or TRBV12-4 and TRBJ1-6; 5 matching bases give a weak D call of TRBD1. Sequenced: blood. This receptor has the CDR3 CASSFAGGDSPLHF. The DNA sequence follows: TGTGCCAGCAGTTTCGCCGGGGGGGATTCACCCCTCCACTTT.